A selection of T cell receptor beta chains follows, all from one sample in a study of control samples from healthy donors and cancer patients. This table comes from immunoSEQ multiplex PCR, and its TCRdb copy is limited to in-frame clones, with some not included. Seen here are tens of thousands of clones, less than 90% observed once, and the top ten hold approximately 15%. Input material: blood. These TCRs come from a woman in her 70s in good health. CDR3s include the opening cysteine and the closing phenylalanine or tryptophan. The D gene is left open where the match is weak. Only some rows state a clone size, as once, few, many or a class for expanded clones.

J gene,clone size,V gene,D gene,CDR3 DNA,CDR3 protein
TRBJ2-1,.,TRBV30,.,TGCGTTGCGGAGGTTTCGCTTAGTGAGCAGTTCTTC,CVAEVSLSEQFF
TRBJ2-7,.,TRBV4-2,TRBD1,TGTGCCAGCAGTGGGGAACGGGACAGCCTCTCCTACGAGCAGTACTTC,CASSGERDSLSYEQYF
TRBJ1-6,.,TRBV2,TRBD1,TGTGCCAGCCTCCGGGACAGGTCGGGCCCCCTCCACTTT,CASLRDRSGPLHF
TRBJ1-4,.,TRBV7-9,.,TGTGCCAGCAGCTCCTCAGGGTCTTATGGCGAAAAACTGTTTTTT,CASSSSGSYGEKLFF
TRBJ1-1,.,TRBV19,.,TGTGCCAGTAGTATCGAGGGACCTCGCACTGAAGCTTTCTTT,CASSIEGPRTEAFF
TRBJ1-2,.,TRBV7-2,.,TGTGCCAGCAGCTTAGCTGAGGGGGGGAACTATGGCTACACCTTC,CASSLAEGGNYGYTF
TRBJ1-4,.,TRBV9,.,TGTGCCAGCAGCGTGGCAGCCGCTAATGAAAAACTGTTTTTT,CASSVAAANEKLFF
TRBJ2-6,.,TRBV5-8,TRBD1,TGTGCCAGCAGCCCCGGGACAGCCTCTGGGGCCAACGTCCTGACTTTC,CASSPGTASGANVLTF
TRBJ1-1,.,TRBV25-1,.,TGTGCCAGCAGTGAAGGGTATGAAGCTTTCTTT,CASSEGYEAFF
TRBJ1-1,.,TRBV20-1,.,TGCAGTGCGAGTGGGTCGGCTCTGAACACTGAAGCTTTCTTT,CSASGSALNTEAFF
TRBJ2-2,.,TRBV7-6,.,TGTGCCAGCAGCCCCGCTGGCGGGGAGCTGTTTTTT,CASSPAGGELFF
TRBJ1-2,.,TRBV9,TRBD1,TGTGCCAGCAGCGTAGGAGGCAGGGGGGGCTACACCTTC,CASSVGGRGGYTF
TRBJ1-2,.,TRBV6-5,.,TGTGCCACCCTGGGAGCAGGGAGCTATGGCTACACCTTC,CATLGAGSYGYTF
TRBJ1-3,.,TRBV6-5,.,TGTGCCAGCAGTTACCGGCAGGGAGTTAGAAACACCATATATTTT,CASSYRQGVRNTIYF
TRBJ1-6,.,TRBV6-5,.,TGTGCCAGCAGTTTCGGGGCGACTAATTCACCCCTCCACTTT,CASSFGATNSPLHF
TRBJ1-5,.,TRBV6-5,TRBD1,TGTGCCAGCAGTCCGGACAGGGGACAGCCCCAGCATTTT,CASSPDRGQPQHF
TRBJ1-1,.,TRBV19,TRBD1,TGTGCCAGTAGTATCGGACAGGGCTCAGTAGCAGCTTTCTTT,CASSIGQGSVAAFF
TRBJ2-5,once,TRBV2,TRBD2,TGTGCCAGCAGTGATTCGGGTAGCGGGGGAAGTGAGACCCAGTACTTC,CASSDSGSGGSETQYF
TRBJ2-3,.,TRBV15,TRBD1,TGTGCCACCAGTCTTTCTTCTCAGGGGGCAGATACGCAGTATTTT,CATSLSSQGADTQYF
TRBJ1-1,once,TRBV19,TRBD1,TGTGCCAGTAGTATAGGGACAGGGACTCTGAACACTGAAGCTTTCTTT,CASSIGTGTLNTEAFF
TRBJ1-3,.,TRBV2,.,TGTGCCAGCGGCCGATTGGGATCTCGGGGAAACACCATATATTTT,CASGRLGSRGNTIYF
TRBJ1-1,.,TRBV9,.,TGTGCCAGCAGCGCGAAAGGGGGAGGCACTGAAGCTTTCTTT,CASSAKGGGTEAFF
TRBJ2-1,once,TRBV5-6,.,TGTGCCAGCAGCTTGGTGGGGGACCAGAGCTCCTACAATGAGCAGTTCTTC,CASSLVGDQSSYNEQFF
TRBJ1-1,.,TRBV19,.,TGTGCCAGTAGTAAGCAGGGAGCCACTGAAGCTTTCTTT,CASSKQGATEAFF
TRBJ1-1,few,TRBV5-1,.,TGCGCCAGCAGCTTGGATGGCAGGCCGAACACTGAAGCTTTCTTT,CASSLDGRPNTEAFF
TRBJ1-1,.,TRBV6-5,TRBD1,TGTGCCAGCAGTCTAGGACAGGCGAACACTGAAGCTTTCTTT,CASSLGQANTEAFF